These T cell receptor beta chains were read from a single sample in a study of blood T cell dynamics during melanoma immunotherapy. Libraries were prepared by immunoSEQ multiplex PCR; TCRdb keeps only in-frame clonotypes and omits some of them. The sample contains several thousand clones, about 85% of which appear only once. The sequenced sample was blood, obtained from a patient treated with checkpoint blockade. The receptors here all came from a human donor with melanoma. Some clones in this sample may be carry-over from other donors' samples. CDR3s include the opening cysteine and the closing phenylalanine or tryptophan.

>TRBV7-9|16|TRBJ2-5
CASSFPPGQGKETQYF
>TRBV5-1|14|TRBJ2-5
CASSFGAGQETQYF
>TRBV6-5|14|TRBJ1-5
CASSLRQGNQPQHF
>TRBV7-2|13|TRBJ2-1
CASRQGVGYEQFF
>TRBV11-3|15|TRBJ2-2
CASSLDGRDTGELFF
>TRBV7-9|14|TRBJ1-3
CASTSGGAGNTIYF
>TRBV7-2|15|TRBJ1-4
CASSLKSGGGEKLFF
>TRBV2|14|TRBJ1-6
CASGKRSYNSPLHF
>TRBV2|15|TRBJ1-5
CASRPTGAGNQPQHF
>TRBV5-6|14|TRBJ2-7
CASSSYGGTDEQYF
>TRBV11-3|14|TRBJ2-1
CASSLGVTNNEQFF
>TRBV29-1|12|TRBJ2-7
CSTKTGDYEQYF
>TRBV9|16|TRBJ2-3
CASSVDPGQGANTQYF
>TRBV9|14|TRBJ2-7
CASSVDGGAGEQYF
>TRBV7-2|17|TRBJ1-1
CASSLVGQGAGNTEAFF
>TRBV5-1|15|TRBJ1-6
CASSSTSGGAGPLHF
>TRBV5-1|15|TRBJ2-2
CASSLDGTGTGELFF
>TRBV7-2|19|TRBJ2-2
CASSLFSVPTAGNTGELFF
>TRBV7-9|14|TRBJ2-3
CASSRGQGTDTQYF
>TRBV18|16|TRBJ1-1
CASSTTNPAEHVEAFF
>TRBV4-1|15|TRBJ1-6
CASSQEGRGGSPLHF
>TRBV11-2|16|TRBJ2-7
CASSSPQGPLPREQYF
>TRBV6-6|14|TRBJ2-3
CASSYSVGTDTQYF
>TRBV6-6|15|TRBJ1-5
CASSYPLGGNQPQHF
>TRBV6-1|15|TRBJ2-3
CASSGRGTNTDTQYF
>TRBV4-1|15|TRBJ2-7
CASSQSTGLLGEQYF
>TRBV6-5|11|TRBJ2-5
CASRVGETQYF
>TRBV5-1|16|TRBJ2-2
CASSLGGTSNTGELFF
>TRBV6-6|12|TRBJ2-1
CASSYSRPEQFF
>TRBV18|14|TRBJ2-1
CASSRLGGYNEQFF
>TRBV29-1|11|TRBJ2-5
CSVANQETQYF
>TRBV28|14|TRBJ2-1
CASSLVGGYNEQFF
>TRBV4-2|15|TRBJ1-6
CASSQEAGANSPLHF
>TRBV30|13|TRBJ2-5
CAWSVGLDQTQYF
>TRBV19|15|TRBJ1-5
CASSMDRLSNQPQHF
>TRBV5-1|18|TRBJ2-3
CASSTTPTSGGSTDTQYF
>TRBV5-4|13|TRBJ1-1
CASSQVSNTEAFF
>TRBV19|15|TRBJ2-2
CASSISVSNTGELFF
>TRBV6-1|22|TRBJ2-2
CASSEFGPRRGQGGIRTGELFF
>TRBV4-2|13|TRBJ1-5
CASSLAGDQPQHF
>TRBV10-3|14|TRBJ1-2
CAISEAGQSYGYTF
>TRBV7-3|13|TRBJ2-5
CASSFTGGETQYF
>TRBV10-1|19|TRBJ2-3
CASSALGTSGQPFTDTQYF
>TRBV6-1|14|TRBJ1-6
CASPPDRDNSPLHF
>TRBV5-1|14|TRBJ2-5
CASSRSSGEETQYF
>TRBV10-3|18|TRBJ2-2
CAISESGLAAKNTGELFF
>TRBV7-3|13|TRBJ2-2
CASSSQGSGELFF
>TRBV10-3|18|TRBJ2-1
CAIRAEGLAVSSYNEQFF
>TRBV7-9|18|TRBJ2-3
CASSLSIRGQGNTDTQYF
>TRBV5-4|20|TRBJ2-3
CASSILLAGGPNFGTDTQYF
>TRBV19|15|TRBJ1-6
CASRPTGGGLRPLHF
>TRBV7-3|19|TRBJ2-5
CASAITSGGAGGPKETQYF
>TRBV27|16|TRBJ2-7
CASSLAGASAAYEQYF
>TRBV28|13|TRBJ1-5
CASSLAGDQPQHF
>TRBV6-6|13|TRBJ2-7
CASSLRAPDGQHF
>TRBV5-4|11|TRBJ2-1
CASSLTNEQFF
>TRBV6-5|12|TRBJ1-2
CASSSTVSGYTF
>TRBV2|13|TRBJ2-7
CASSTGFNYEQYF